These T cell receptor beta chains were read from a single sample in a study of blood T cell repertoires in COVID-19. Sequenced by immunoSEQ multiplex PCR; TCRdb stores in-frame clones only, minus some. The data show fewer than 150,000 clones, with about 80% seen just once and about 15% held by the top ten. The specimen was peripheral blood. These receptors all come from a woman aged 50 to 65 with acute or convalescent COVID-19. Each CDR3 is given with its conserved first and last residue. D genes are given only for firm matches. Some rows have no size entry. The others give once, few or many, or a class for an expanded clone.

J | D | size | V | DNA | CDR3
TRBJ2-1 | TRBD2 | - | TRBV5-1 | TGCGCCAGCCGGATAGCGGGTACCTCATACAATGAGCAGTTCTTC | CASRIAGTSYNEQFF
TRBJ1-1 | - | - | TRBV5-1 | TGCGCCAGCAAGGAGGGAGTCATGAACACTGAAGCTTTCTTT | CASKEGVMNTEAFF
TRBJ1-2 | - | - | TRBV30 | TGTGCCTGGAGTGGGAATCAGGGTAAGGACGGCTACACCTTC | CAWSGNQGKDGYTF
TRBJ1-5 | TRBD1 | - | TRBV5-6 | TGTGCCAGCAGCTTCGGGACAGGAGGAAATCAGCCCCAGCATTTT | CASSFGTGGNQPQHF
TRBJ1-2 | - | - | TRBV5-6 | TGTGCCAGCAGCGCGGGGACCGCTAACTATGGCTACACCTTC | CASSAGTANYGYTF
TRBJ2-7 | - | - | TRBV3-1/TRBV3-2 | TGTGCCAGCAGCCAAGCGGCAGGGCTGGGTGAGCAGTACTTC | CASSQAAGLGEQYF
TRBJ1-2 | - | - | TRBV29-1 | TGCAGCGTTGAAGACCCGCCGGGGACATTCTATGGCTACACCTTC | CSVEDPPGTFYGYTF
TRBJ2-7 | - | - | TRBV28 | TGTGCCAGCAGCAGACTTGGCTACGAGCAGTACTTC | CASSRLGYEQYF
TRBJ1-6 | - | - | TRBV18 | TGTGCCAGCTCACCGCCCCCAGGGAATTCACCCCTCCACTTT | CASSPPPGNSPLHF
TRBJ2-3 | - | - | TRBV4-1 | TGCGCCAGCAGCCCCGGGTCCAGCGACGGAGGGGATACGCAGTATTTT | CASSPGSSDGGDTQYF
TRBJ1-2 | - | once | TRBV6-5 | TGTGCCAGCAGTTACGGAGGGGCAGGGGGCTACACCTTC | CASSYGGAGGYTF
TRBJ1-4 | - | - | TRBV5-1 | TGCGCCAGCAGCGCGGGCCTTCTTAGGGAAAAACTGTTTTTT | CASSAGLLREKLFF
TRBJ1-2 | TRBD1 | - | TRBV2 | TGTGCCAGCAGGTTACAGGGGGAGGCTTCTGGCTACACCTTC | CASRLQGEASGYTF
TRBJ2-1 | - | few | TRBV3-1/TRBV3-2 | TGTGCCAGCAGCCAAGACTCCGGGACTCAGCAGTTCTTC | CASSQDSGTQQFF
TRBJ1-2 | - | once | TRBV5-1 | TGCGCCAGCAGCGACCCGACAGCCTCCGATGACTATGGCTACACCTTC | CASSDPTASDDYGYTF
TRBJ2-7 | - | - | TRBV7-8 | TGTGCCAGCAGCTTCGGACAGGAGGGGGACGAGCAGTACTTC | CASSFGQEGDEQYF
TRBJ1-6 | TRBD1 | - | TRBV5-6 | TGTGCCAGCAGCTCCACGGACAGGAGGAGCTCCTATAATTCACCCCTCCACTTT | CASSSTDRRSSYNSPLHF
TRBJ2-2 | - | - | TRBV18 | TGTGCCAGCCGGGGGACAGACAACACCGGGGAGCTGTTTTTT | CASRGTDNTGELFF
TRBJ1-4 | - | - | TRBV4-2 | TGTGCCAGCAGCCAAGACTTCGGGGGGCAGGGACTCGCAACTAATGAAAAACTGTTTTTT | CASSQDFGGQGLATNEKLFF
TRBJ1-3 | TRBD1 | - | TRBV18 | TGTGCCAGCTCCCGACAGGGTCCGCCCGGGCCTGGAAACACCATATATTTT | CASSRQGPPGPGNTIYF
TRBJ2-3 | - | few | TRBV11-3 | TGTGCCAGCAGCCGGAGGGGGGGGCAAGATACGCAGTATTTT | CASSRRGGQDTQYF
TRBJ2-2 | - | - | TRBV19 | TGTGCCAGTAGTATCGAGACAGTGAACACCGGGGAGCTGTTTTTT | CASSIETVNTGELFF
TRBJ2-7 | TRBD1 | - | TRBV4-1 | TGCGCCAGCAGCCAACAAAGGACAGGGGGGGTCTACGAGCAGTACTTC | CASSQQRTGGVYEQYF
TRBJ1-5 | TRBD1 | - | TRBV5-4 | TGTGCCAGCAGCTCGGGACAGGGAAATCAGCCCCAGCATTTT | CASSSGQGNQPQHF
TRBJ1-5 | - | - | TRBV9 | TGTGCCAGCAGCATCGGGACTCTAGGCAATCAGCCCCAGCATTTT | CASSIGTLGNQPQHF
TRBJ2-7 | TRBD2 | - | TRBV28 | TGTGCCAGCAGTTTAGGTCGGGGGGGTTTCTACGAGCAGTACTTC | CASSLGRGGFYEQYF
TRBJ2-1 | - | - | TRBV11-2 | TGTGCCAGCAGCTTACAGGACTCCACCCGGGGAGAGCAGTTCTTC | CASSLQDSTRGEQFF
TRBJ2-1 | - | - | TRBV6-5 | TGTGCCAGCAGTTTGAGCGGGCCCTACAATGAGCAGTTCTTC | CASSLSGPYNEQFF
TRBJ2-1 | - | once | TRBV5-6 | TGTGCCAGCACCCGAGGGGACTCTCAAATGGCTGAGCAGTTCTTC | CASTRGDSQMAEQFF
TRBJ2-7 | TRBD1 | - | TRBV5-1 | TGCGCCAGCAGCTTCGGGGACAGGGCCTACGAGCAGTACTTC | CASSFGDRAYEQYF
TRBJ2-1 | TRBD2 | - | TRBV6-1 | TGTGCCAGCAGTGATCCAAGACTAGCGGGGGGGGTCTACAATGAGCAGTTCTTC | CASSDPRLAGGVYNEQFF
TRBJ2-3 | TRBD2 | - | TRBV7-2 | TGTGCCAGCAGCTTAGGGGCGGGGGCAGATACGCAGTATTTT | CASSLGAGADTQYF
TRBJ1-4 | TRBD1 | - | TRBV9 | TGTGCCAGCACCAGTACGGACAGGGGTGAAAAACTGTTTTTT | CASTSTDRGEKLFF
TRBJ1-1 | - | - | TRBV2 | TGTGCCAGCACCGTGACAGGACTTAACACTGAAGCTTTCTTT | CASTVTGLNTEAFF
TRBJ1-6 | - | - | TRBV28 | TGTGCCAGCAGTTTATCGTTTCCTAATTCACCCCTCCACTTT | CASSLSFPNSPLHF
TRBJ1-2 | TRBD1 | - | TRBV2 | TGTGCCAGCAGACCCTCACAGGGGGACTATGGCTACACCTTC | CASRPSQGDYGYTF
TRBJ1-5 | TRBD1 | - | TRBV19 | TGTGCCAGTAGTACAACCGGGACAGTTGGTCAGCCCCAGCATTTT | CASSTTGTVGQPQHF
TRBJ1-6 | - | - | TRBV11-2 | TGTGCCAGCGGGATTATACAGGGTTCTTCACCCCTCCACTTT | CASGIIQGSSPLHF
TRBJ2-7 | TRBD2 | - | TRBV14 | TGTGCCAGCAGCCAGGCGGGGGTCAAGGCCTACGAGCAGTACTTC | CASSQAGVKAYEQYF
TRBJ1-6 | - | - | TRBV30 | TGTGCCTGGAGTGTCGCTCGACGGGTTAATTCACCCCTCCACTTT | CAWSVARRVNSPLHF
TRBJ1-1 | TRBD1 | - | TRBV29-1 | TGCAGCGTTCGTTATTCGGGACAGGGGTACACTGAAGCTTTCTTT | CSVRYSGQGYTEAFF
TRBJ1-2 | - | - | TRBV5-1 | TGCGCCAGCAGCTTGGCGGGAACACGCTATGGCTACACCTTC | CASSLAGTRYGYTF